This TCR beta chain emerged from a study of post-analysis software for immune sequencing data. Study-wide findings and caveats: TRBV5-6, TRBV5-1 and TRBV20-1 belonged to a set of about 5 TRBV segments that were more frequent in patients than controls.

This CDR3 contains 15 residues. CDR1 and CDR2 (germline): SGHDN, FVKESK. The V gene end was trimmed by 2 bases and the J gene end by 7 bases; junction bases not matched to a gene: 8. Notes on this clonotype: Its matching antigen is unknown.

cDNA libraries for TCR beta contained unique molecular identifiers. TCRdb ran MiXCR on the PCR reads and lists one entry per CDR3 protein. The table records about 500,000 distinct CDR3 sequences, around 40% of them present only once. The receptor was derived from a girl aged 5-17 years with multiple sclerosis. This chain links TRBV14 with TRBJ2-1; 7 positions agree with TRBD2. Sequenced sample: blood. CDR3 amino acids: CASSQKRRGRNEQFF. CDR3 nucleotide sequence: TGTGCCAGCAGCCAAAAGAGGCGCGGGAGAAATGAGCAGTTCTTC. Combining the CDR3 with reference TRBV14 and TRBJ2-1 gives the whole variable domain EAGVTQFPSHSVIEKGQTVTLRCDPISGHDNLYWYRRVMGKEIKFLLHFVKESKQDESGMPNNRFLAERTGGTYSTLKVQPAELEDSGVYFCASSQKRRGRNEQFFGPGTRLTVL.